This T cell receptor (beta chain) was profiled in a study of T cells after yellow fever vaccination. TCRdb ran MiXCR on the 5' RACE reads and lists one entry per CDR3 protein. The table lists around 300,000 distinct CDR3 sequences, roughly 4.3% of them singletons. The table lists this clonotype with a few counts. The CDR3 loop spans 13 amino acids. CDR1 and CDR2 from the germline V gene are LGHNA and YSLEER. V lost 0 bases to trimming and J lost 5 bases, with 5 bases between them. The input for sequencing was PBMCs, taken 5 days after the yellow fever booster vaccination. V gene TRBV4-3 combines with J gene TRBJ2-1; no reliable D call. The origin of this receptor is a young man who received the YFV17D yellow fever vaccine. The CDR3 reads CASSQDYDNEQFF. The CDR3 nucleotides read TGCGCCAGCAGCCAAGATTACGACAATGAGCAGTTCTTC.